This T cell receptor (beta chain) was captured by sequencing in a study of shared clonotypes between healthy human individuals. Study-wide context: Three CD4 naive, three CD4 memory, two CD8 naive and one CD8 memory plate were used per donor.

Comments on this clone: What it recognizes is unknown.

CDR1 is SGHTA, CDR2 FQGNSA, per germline. V was trimmed by 3 bases and J by 1 base, leaving 9 bases between them. This CDR3 contains 14 residues. Study-wide results and limits: Shared across a handful of donors were roughly 4.8% of the naive CD4 clonotypes. Relative to their counterparts shared across all four donors, non-shared clonotypes exhibited diminished generation probabilities.

As handled by the study authors: Junction-only sequences without quality scores came from ImmunoSEQ, so filtering differed. Here immunoSEQ multiplex PCR was the method, and the copy in TCRdb shows in-frame clones only, minus some. V, J and clone size were drawn from that table, and D and trimming were deduced from the DNA. This sample has roughly 2.4 million clones; 95% occur once, and the top ten carry more than 0.1%. This rearrangement joins TRBV7-2 to TRBJ1-2; D not resolved. Sample: naive CD4+ T cells sorted from blood. Noted subset: CD45RA+ positively selected. The receptor comes from a man aged 18 to 30 in good health. The CDR3 nucleotides read TGTGCCAGCAGCTTTGGCGACCGTAACTATGGCTACACCTTC. Protein: CASSFGDRNYGYTF.